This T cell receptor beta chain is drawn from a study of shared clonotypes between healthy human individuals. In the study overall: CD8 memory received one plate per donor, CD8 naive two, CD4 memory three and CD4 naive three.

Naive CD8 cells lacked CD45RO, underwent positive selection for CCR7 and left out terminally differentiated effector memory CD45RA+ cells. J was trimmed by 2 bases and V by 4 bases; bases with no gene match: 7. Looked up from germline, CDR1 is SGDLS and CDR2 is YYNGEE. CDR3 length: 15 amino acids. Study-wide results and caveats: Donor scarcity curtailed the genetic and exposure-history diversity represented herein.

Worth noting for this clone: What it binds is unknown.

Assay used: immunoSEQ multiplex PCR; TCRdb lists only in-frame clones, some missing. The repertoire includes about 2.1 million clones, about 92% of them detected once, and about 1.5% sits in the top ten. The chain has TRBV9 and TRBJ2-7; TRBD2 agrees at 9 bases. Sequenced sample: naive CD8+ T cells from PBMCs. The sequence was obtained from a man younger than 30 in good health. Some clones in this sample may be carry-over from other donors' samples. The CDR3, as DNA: TGTGCCAGCAGCCCTTACTGGACTAGCGCCTACGAGCAGTACTTC. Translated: CASSPYWTSAYEQYF. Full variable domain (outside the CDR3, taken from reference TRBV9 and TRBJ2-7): DSGVTQTPKHLITATGQRVTLRCSPRSGDLSVYWYQQSLDQGLQFLIQYYNGEERAKGNILERFSAQQFPDLHSELNLSSLELGDSALYFCASSPYWTSAYEQYFGPGTRLTVT.